These 22 T cell receptor beta chains were all obtained from the same sample, sequenced in a study of tumor-infiltrating lymphocytes in primary liver carcinoma. Starting material for RNA and DNA co-extraction consisted of roughly 18-34 mg of unsorted bulk tissue. Starting material of about 450 ng total RNA yielded TCR beta cDNA via a constant-region primer. Each TCR beta library was derived from three nested multiplex PCR rounds that employed slightly modified ARM-PCR. In the first two PCR rounds, TRBV1-TRBV30 forward primers were paired with a C-beta reverse primer, and each round lasted around 10 cycles. TCRdb passed the multiplex PCR reads through MiXCR, listing each CDR3 protein once. The table has about 99,000 distinct CDR3 sequences, about 70% seen once; the top ten hold 7.5% to 10%. Source material: liver tumor tissue from sampling region 5. This sample's subset: tumor region T5, tumor centre. The source of these receptors is a woman aged 55-75 years with primary liver carcinoma and hepatitis B virus infection.

CDR3 in amino acids: CASSRGLEETQYF. CDR3 DNA sequence: TGTGCCAGCAGCAGGGGGCTCGAAGAGACCCAGTACTTC. This chain links TRBV5-6 with TRBJ2-5; 7 bases line up with TRBD1. Germline assignment: CDR1 SGHDT and CDR2 YYEEEE. The CDR3 length is 13 residues. The V gene end was trimmed by 4 bases and the J gene end by 3 bases; junction bases not matched to a gene: 3.

In its sample, this clonotype was seen many times. The chain combines TRBV4-1 with TRBJ2-2; D is possibly TRBD1 (5 bases). Trimming stripped 4 bases from V and 3 bases from J, with 15 bases between. From germline, CDR1 is MGHRA and CDR2 YSYEKL. This CDR3 is built from 16 residues. CDR3 residues: CASSPSFLTDTGELFF. CDR3 bases: TGCGCCAGCAGCCCTTCTTTTCTGACAGACACCGGGGAGCTGTTTTTT.

The gene calls are TRBV28 and TRBJ2-7; D may be TRBD1 (5 bases). The CDR3 is 13 residues long. Germline V lookup: CDR1 MDHEN, CDR2 SYDVKM. V lost 8 bases, J lost 0 bases, and 11 bases lay in between. As DNA, the CDR3 is TGTGCCAGCTATGGGGCGTACTCCTACGAGCAGTACTTC. Translated, it gives CASYGAYSYEQYF. Variable domain in full (rest from reference TRBV28 and TRBJ2-7): DVKVTQSSRYLVKRTGEKVFLECVQDMDHENMFWYRQDPGLGLRLIYFSYDVKMKEKGDIPEGYSVSREKKERFSLILESASTNQTSMYLCASYGAYSYEQYFGPGTRLTVT.

Concerning this clonotype itself: Because the CDR3 is missing its conserved closing phenylalanine or tryptophan, this is likely a read error. This sequence joins TRBV6-1 and TRBJ2-5, with D perhaps matching TRBD1 (6 bases). CDR1 MNHNS and CDR2 SASEGT come from the germline V gene. The CDR3 spans 15 residues. The CDR3 is CACSESAGDQETQYL. The CDR3 nucleotides are TGTGCCTGCAGCGAATCGGCAGGGGATCAAGAGACCCAGTACTTA.

This clonotype has ten or more counts. The rearrangement joins TRBV29-1 to TRBJ1-4; the match to TRBD1 covers 7 bases. Trimming took 3 bases from V and 4 from J; bases not matched to a gene: 5. CDR3 size: 14 residues. The germline CDR1 and CDR2 sequences are SQVTM and ANQGSEA. CDR3 DNA: TGCAGCGTTGACGGTGGGACAGATAATGAAAAACTGTTTTTT. It specifies CSVDGGTDNEKLFF.

Details on this clonotype: This is likely a read error, given that the CDR3 carries no conserved phenylalanine or tryptophan at its end. V is TRBV11-2 and J is TRBJ2-5, with 9 bases identical to TRBD2. This CDR3 region has 14 residues. The V gene's germline CDR1 is SGHAT and CDR2 FQNNGV. J gave up 11 bases and V 3 bases, and 10 bases lay outside the gene matches. CDR3 amino acids: CASSFSGRKENQYL. The CDR3 DNA follows: TGTGCCAGCAGCTTCAGCGGGAGGAAAGAGAATCAGTACCTC.

A word on this clonotype: The junction does not match germline at one end; this may be a read error. This CDR3 reads CASSRRTAGVREQYF. Written as DNA, the CDR3 is TGTGCCAGCAGCCGTCGGACAGCAGGAGTACGCGAGCAGTACTTT. J is TRBJ2-7 and V is TRBV11-1; tentatively, D is TRBD1 (6 bases). CDR1 SGHAT and CDR2 FQDESV come from the germline V gene (reference sequence). The CDR3 extends over 15 amino acids.

On this clonotype itself: One end of the junction varies from germline; a read error may be responsible. In DNA, the CDR3 is TGCGCCAGCAGCTTCTGGGGCGGGAAGCTGTTTTTT. Amino acid sequence: CASSFWGGKLFF. This rearrangement joins TRBV11-2 to TRBJ2-2; D possibly corresponds to TRBD2 (6 bases). The CDR3 extends over 12 amino acids. CDR1 is SGHAT, CDR2 FQNNGV, per germline.

This clonotype was seen a single time. An end of the junction does not agree with germline; a read error may underlie this. The rearrangement links TRBV11-3 to TRBJ2-1, with D possibly TRBD2 on 5 matching bases. The CDR3 sequence is 17 residues long. Germline V gene data show CDR1 as SGHNT and CDR2 as YENEEA. CDR3 in amino acids: CVSSLGFGGLSYTEQFF. The CDR3 coding sequence is TGTGTCAGCAGTTTAGGGTTCGGCGGGCTTTCCTACACTGAGCAGTTCTTC.

Turning to this clonotype: The junction departs from the called germline gene at one end, perhaps through a read error. V is TRBV4-1 and J is TRBJ1-1; the D is unclear. In germline, CDR1 is MGHRA, CDR2 YSYEKL. This CDR3 is built from 13 residues. The CDR3 loop is CASSQLPLVCASF. In DNA, the CDR3 is TGCGCCAGCAGCCAACTTCCGTTAGTTTGTGCTTCCTTT.

The V and J genes are TRBV11-2 and TRBJ2-1; TRBD2 aligns across 12 bases. The end of the DNA fits TRBJ2-7 better, so the J call may be wrong. The germline V gene encodes CDR1 SGHAT and CDR2 FQNNGV. The CDR3 runs 16 residues. CDR3 region: CASSLTSGGTNNEQYF. DNA of the CDR3: TGTGCCAGCAGCTTAACTAGCGGGGGGACCAACAATGAGCAGTACTTC.

The V call is TRBV7-2, the J call TRBJ2-5; D is unresolved. Germline CDR1 reads SGHTA; CDR2 reads FQGNSA. Trimming took 0 bases from V and 9 from J, leaving 14 bases between them. The CDR3 has 14 residues. As DNA, the CDR3 is TGTACCAGCAGCTTAGCGCCGGCTTCGATGCCCCAGTACTTC. This codes for CTSSLAPASMPQYF.

For the CDR3, the DNA is TGTGCCAGCGGGACTCAGGACAGGGTATACGAGCAGTTCTTC. Translation: CASGTQDRVYEQFF. The V call is TRBV11-3, the J call TRBJ2-1; 8 bases map to TRBD1. The CDR3 totals 14 residues. The J segment lost 10 bases and the V segment lost 8 bases, leaving 13 bases of the junction unmatched. Germline V CDR1 and CDR2: SGHNT, YENEEA.

As regards this clonotype: A read error may produce the germline difference seen at one junction end. The V gene is TRBV2, the J gene TRBJ2-2, with D perhaps TRBD2 (5 bases). The CDR3 sequence is 15 residues long. The germline V gene encodes CDR1 SNHLY and CDR2 FYNNEI. The CDR3 here is CASTRQVANTGELFF. CDR3 nucleotides: TGTGCGAGCACTAGGCAGGTAGCGAACACCGGGGAGCTGTTTTTT.

Comments on this clonotype: A read error may explain this, as a much larger clone is one base away. The J gene is TRBJ1-5, the V gene TRBV7-8; maybe TRBD1 (6 bases). The germline CDR1 and CDR2 sequences are SGHVS and FQNEAQ. This CDR3 spans 14 amino acids. Deletions cut 6 bases from V and 4 bases from J, with 13 bases between. CDR3 bases: TGTGCCAGCAGGTTGGGGGCCCGAAATCAGCCCCAGCATTTT. It translates to CASRLGARNQPQHF.

About this clonotype: A junction boundary mismatches the germline segment, possibly from a read error. The gene calls are TRBV28 and TRBJ2-7; no clear D. Germline V gives CDR1 MDHEN, CDR2 SYDVKM. The CDR3 covers 12 residues. The CDR3 loop reads CACCLLEDEQYF. Written as DNA, the CDR3 is TGTGCCTGCTGCCTCTTGGAAGACGAGCAGTATTTC.

Worth noting for this clonotype: The junction departs from the called germline gene at one end, perhaps through a read error. J is TRBJ2-3 and V is TRBV11-2; D remains unclear. The CDR3 runs 14 residues. The germline V gene encodes CDR1 SGHAT and CDR2 FQNNGV. DNA for the CDR3: TGTGTCAGCAGCTTAGCAGCCCGCACAGATATGCAGTATTTT. It is translated as CVSSLAARTDMQYF.

Worth noting for this clonotype: The CDR3 does not end in the conserved phenylalanine or tryptophan, so this is likely a read error. No DNA is shown, since the ends of the CDR3 on it are uncertain; the CDR3 is the one TCRdb lists. The V gene is TRBV11-3, the J gene TRBJ2-3. Germline CDR1 and CDR2: SGHNT and YENEEA. The CDR3 totals 12 residues, both ends included. CDR3: CASRPFGDTQFS.

Regarding this clonotype: Germline and junction disagree at one end, which may indicate a read error. The chain uses TRBV7-9 and TRBJ2-3; D is unclear. Germline V gene lookup returns CDR1 SEHNR and CDR2 FQNEAQ (reference sequence). CDR3 size: 13 residues. CDR3 residues: CASSLAGADMQYF. DNA of the CDR3: TGTGCCAGCAGCTTAGCAGGAGCAGATATGCAGTATTTT.

This clonotype was picked up one time. V usage is TRBV6-5 and J usage is TRBJ2-6; D gene ambiguous. V lost 7 bases to trimming and J lost 7 bases, with 14 bases between them. The CDR3 is 14 amino acids. Germline V CDR1 and CDR2: MNHEY, SVGAGI. CDR3 amino acids: CASTGIFGANVLTF. The DNA of the CDR3 is TGTGCCAGCACCGGAATCTTTGGAGCCAACGTCCTGACTTTC.

To note about this clonotype: This may arise from a read error, as a much more abundant clone is one base away. This chain joins TRBV7-9 and TRBJ2-7; the D call may be TRBD1 or TRBD2 (5 bases each). CDR1 is SEHNR, CDR2 FQNEAQ, per germline (reference sequence). The CDR3 is 15 amino acids. V was clipped by 5 bases and J by 0 bases, with 14 bases between them. Here the CDR3 DNA reads TGTGCCAGCAGCCGGACACGGGGAACCTCCTACGAGCAGTACTTC. Translated, it gives CASSRTRGTSYEQYF. Looking up the rest from reference TRBV7-9 and TRBJ2-7 gives the full variable domain: DTGVSQNPRHKITKRGQNVTFRCDPISEHNRLYWYRQTLGQGPEFLTYFQNEAQLEKSRLLSDRFSAERPKGSFSTLEIQRTEQGDSAMYLCASSRTRGTSYEQYFGPGTRLTVT.

This clonotype was recorded only once. Likely a read error: the CDR3 ends without its conserved phenylalanine or tryptophan. The V call is TRBV6-2 or TRBV6-3, the J call TRBJ2-7; 8 bases line up with TRBD1. Trimming removed 7 bases from V and 3 bases from J; junction bases left unmatched: 11. CDR1 and CDR2 (germline): MNHEY, SVGEGT. The CDR3 spans 15 residues. CDR3 region: CASTFRQGRSYEQYL. The CDR3 nucleotides read TGTGCCAGCACATTTCGACAGGGGCGAAGCTACGAGCAGTACCTC.